This T cell receptor beta chain was sequenced during a study of technical replicates of blood from a handful of donors. Clones were sequenced by immunoSEQ multiplex PCR, and TCRdb holds only the in-frame ones, with some missing. This sample has about 97,000 clones, with just under 95% found just once. V was trimmed by 6 bases and J by 0 bases, leaving 9 bases between them. The CDR3 runs 14 residues. Per germline, CDR1 MDHEN and CDR2 SYDVKM. The V call is TRBV28, the J call TRBJ1-5, with D possibly TRBD1 on 5 matching bases. The sequenced sample was T cells isolated from PBMCs. The receptor was isolated from a human donor in good health. CDR3 bases: TGTGCCAGCAGGGGGCAGAATAGCAATCAGCCCCAGCATTTT. It translates to CASRGQNSNQPQHF. Complete variable domain (other parts from reference TRBV28 and TRBJ1-5): DVKVTQSSRYLVKRTGEKVFLECVQDMDHENMFWYRQDPGLGLRLIYFSYDVKMKEKGDIPEGYSVSREKKERFSLILESASTNQTSMYLCASRGQNSNQPQHFGDGTRLSIL.